These T cell receptor beta chains were read from a single sample in a study of blood T cell repertoires in COVID-19. Profiled with immunoSEQ multiplex PCR; TCRdb holds only in-frame clones, not every one. The table has 120,000 or so clones, around 88% seen once. The sample taken for sequencing was peripheral blood. These receptor sequences come from a woman in her fifties or sixties with active or convalescent COVID-19. The CDR3 runs from the conserved cysteine through the conserved F or W. A D gene is named only where the DNA matches it firmly. Only some rows state a clone size, as once, few, many or a class for expanded clones.

d_gene: TRBD2
j_gene: TRBJ2-1
abundance: -
v_gene: TRBV7-7
CDR3aa: CASSPDGGGEQFF
CDR3nt: TGTGCTAGCAGCCCCGATGGGGGAGGGGAGCAGTTCTTC

d_gene: TRBD1
j_gene: TRBJ2-7
abundance: -
v_gene: TRBV5-5
CDR3aa: CASSLNRGYEQYF
CDR3nt: TGTGCCAGCAGCTTAAACAGGGGGTACGAGCAGTACTTC

d_gene: TRBD2
j_gene: TRBJ2-7
abundance: -
v_gene: TRBV13
CDR3aa: CASSRLARTYEQYF
CDR3nt: TGTGCCAGCAGCCGACTAGCGAGAACCTACGAGCAGTACTTC

d_gene: TRBD1
j_gene: TRBJ2-7
abundance: -
v_gene: TRBV7-3
CDR3aa: CASSPGQRGYEQYF
CDR3nt: TGTGCCAGCAGCCCGGGACAGAGAGGATACGAGCAGTACTTC

d_gene: TRBD2
j_gene: TRBJ2-3
abundance: -
v_gene: TRBV9
CDR3aa: CASSARGTPSTDTQYF
CDR3nt: TGTGCCAGCAGCGCGCGGGGGACTCCTAGCACAGATACGCAGTATTTT

d_gene: -
j_gene: TRBJ1-3
abundance: few
v_gene: TRBV24-1
CDR3aa: CATSDPSDGNTIYF
CDR3nt: TGTGCCACCAGTGATCCTTCAGATGGAAACACCATATATTTT

d_gene: TRBD1
j_gene: TRBJ1-1
abundance: -
v_gene: TRBV13
CDR3aa: CASSSRQGGAFF
CDR3nt: TGTGCCAGCAGCTCCCGACAGGGAGGAGCTTTCTTT

d_gene: TRBD1
j_gene: TRBJ2-5
abundance: -
v_gene: TRBV5-4
CDR3aa: CASSIPGQFQETQYF
CDR3nt: TGTGCCAGCAGCATACCGGGACAGTTTCAAGAGACCCAGTACTTC

d_gene: TRBD1
j_gene: TRBJ2-2
abundance: once
v_gene: TRBV28
CDR3aa: CASSAQRGLGTGELFF
CDR3nt: TGTGCCAGCAGCGCGCAAAGGGGGCTAGGGACCGGGGAGCTGTTTTTT

d_gene: -
j_gene: TRBJ1-2
abundance: -
v_gene: TRBV28
CDR3aa: CASSLRAFYGYTF
CDR3nt: TGTGCCAGCAGTTTGAGGGCATTCTATGGCTACACCTTC

d_gene: TRBD2
j_gene: TRBJ2-3
abundance: -
v_gene: TRBV10-2
CDR3aa: CASSETGLAGAGDTQYF
CDR3nt: TGCGCCAGCAGTGAGACAGGACTAGCGGGAGCGGGAGATACGCAGTATTTT

d_gene: -
j_gene: TRBJ2-1
abundance: -
v_gene: TRBV5-4
CDR3aa: CASSLSLATSVRYNEQFF
CDR3nt: TGTGCCAGCAGCTTATCTTTGGCTACAAGCGTACGCTACAATGAGCAGTTCTTC

d_gene: -
j_gene: TRBJ2-5
abundance: -
v_gene: TRBV3-1/TRBV3-2
CDR3aa: CASSQVRGPGTQYF
CDR3nt: TGTGCCAGCAGCCAAGTAAGAGGGCCTGGGACCCAGTACTTC

d_gene: TRBD2
j_gene: TRBJ2-7
abundance: -
v_gene: TRBV19
CDR3aa: CASSRLAGSSEQYF
CDR3nt: TGTGCCAGTAGTAGACTAGCGGGGTCCTCGGAGCAGTACTTC

d_gene: -
j_gene: TRBJ2-7
abundance: -
v_gene: TRBV10-3
CDR3aa: CATLAQGGRLSYEQYF
CDR3nt: TGTGCCACTCTAGCTCAAGGGGGACGGTTATCCTACGAGCAGTACTTC

d_gene: TRBD2
j_gene: TRBJ2-7
abundance: few
v_gene: TRBV7-8
CDR3aa: CASSLGTAWGGEQYF
CDR3nt: TGTGCCAGCAGCCTCGGGACTGCCTGGGGGGGGGAGCAGTACTTC

d_gene: -
j_gene: TRBJ2-7
abundance: -
v_gene: TRBV5-6
CDR3aa: CASSFSGISYEQYF
CDR3nt: TGTGCCAGCAGCTTCAGCGGTATCTCCTACGAGCAGTACTTC

d_gene: -
j_gene: TRBJ1-5
abundance: few
v_gene: TRBV6-5
CDR3aa: CASSMGAQPQHF
CDR3nt: TGTGCCAGCAGTATGGGCGCCCAGCCCCAGCATTTT

d_gene: -
j_gene: TRBJ1-1
abundance: -
v_gene: TRBV28
CDR3aa: CASTWAGRAFF
CDR3nt: TGTGCCAGCACCTGGGCGGGGAGAGCTTTCTTT

d_gene: -
j_gene: TRBJ2-5
abundance: -
v_gene: TRBV21-1
CDR3aa: CASTPLTGSETQYF
CDR3nt: TGTGCCAGCACCCCCCTGACAGGGTCAGAGACCCAGTACTTC

d_gene: TRBD1
j_gene: TRBJ2-3
abundance: -
v_gene: TRBV15
CDR3aa: CATSRSWDRERDTQYF
CDR3nt: TGTGCCACCAGCAGATCTTGGGACAGGGAAAGAGATACGCAGTATTTT

d_gene: -
j_gene: TRBJ2-1
abundance: -
v_gene: TRBV6-6
CDR3aa: CASSTLPVHEQFF
CDR3nt: TGTGCCAGCAGCACTCTCCCGGTCCATGAGCAGTTCTTC

d_gene: -
j_gene: TRBJ1-5
abundance: -
v_gene: TRBV30
CDR3aa: CAWNQGGNQPQHF
CDR3nt: TGTGCCTGGAATCAGGGAGGAAATCAGCCCCAGCATTTT

d_gene: -
j_gene: TRBJ2-7
abundance: -
v_gene: TRBV6-2/TRBV6-3
CDR3aa: CASSYRGAEYEQYF
CDR3nt: TGTGCCAGCAGTTACCGGGGGGCCGAGTACGAGCAGTACTTC

d_gene: TRBD2
j_gene: TRBJ2-7
abundance: -
v_gene: TRBV3-1/TRBV3-2
CDR3aa: CASSQAARLAGPYEQYF
CDR3nt: TGTGCCAGCAGCCAAGCTGCCAGACTAGCGGGCCCCTACGAGCAGTACTTC

d_gene: -
j_gene: TRBJ1-5
abundance: -
v_gene: TRBV19
CDR3aa: CASMGAGNQPQHF
CDR3nt: TGTGCCAGTATGGGAGCAGGCAATCAGCCCCAGCATTTT

d_gene: -
j_gene: TRBJ1-2
abundance: -
v_gene: TRBV7-2
CDR3aa: CASSFFARQDYGYTF
CDR3nt: TGTGCCAGCAGCTTCTTTGCCCGGCAGGACTATGGCTACACCTTC

d_gene: -
j_gene: TRBJ2-5
abundance: -
v_gene: TRBV5-6
CDR3aa: CASSEEPDSQETQYF
CDR3nt: TGTGCCAGCAGCGAAGAACCGGACAGTCAAGAGACCCAGTACTTC

d_gene: TRBD1
j_gene: TRBJ1-2
abundance: few
v_gene: TRBV18
CDR3aa: CASSGQGTDYGYTF
CDR3nt: TGTGCCAGCTCAGGACAGGGGACTGACTATGGCTACACCTTC

d_gene: -
j_gene: TRBJ2-7
abundance: -
v_gene: TRBV10-3
CDR3aa: CAISEQSYEQYF
CDR3nt: TGTGCCATCAGCGAACAGTCCTACGAGCAGTACTTC

d_gene: TRBD1
j_gene: TRBJ1-6
abundance: -
v_gene: TRBV28
CDR3aa: CASSPKTGFSYNSPLHF
CDR3nt: TGTGCCAGCAGTCCCAAGACAGGGTTCTCCTATAATTCACCCCTCCACTTT

d_gene: -
j_gene: TRBJ1-1
abundance: few
v_gene: TRBV4-3
CDR3aa: CASSQDLRGASEAFF
CDR3nt: TGCGCCAGCAGCCAAGATTTGCGGGGGGCAAGTGAAGCTTTCTTT

d_gene: TRBD1
j_gene: TRBJ2-5
abundance: -
v_gene: TRBV28
CDR3aa: CASRPQGPRIETQYF
CDR3nt: TGTGCCAGCAGGCCACAGGGGCCTCGAATAGAGACCCAGTACTTC

d_gene: TRBD2
j_gene: TRBJ2-1
abundance: -
v_gene: TRBV3-1/TRBV3-2
CDR3aa: CASSPGGLAGYEQFF
CDR3nt: TGTGCCAGCAGCCCAGGGGGACTAGCGGGCTATGAGCAGTTCTTC

d_gene: -
j_gene: TRBJ2-3
abundance: once
v_gene: TRBV18
CDR3aa: CASSRTGSTDTQYF
CDR3nt: TGTGCCAGCTCACGCACAGGTAGCACAGATACGCAGTATTTT

d_gene: -
j_gene: TRBJ2-3
abundance: -
v_gene: TRBV12-2
CDR3aa: CASRVGDTGTDTQYF
CDR3nt: TGTGCAAGTCGCGTGGGGGACACGGGCACAGATACGCAGTATTTT

d_gene: TRBD1
j_gene: TRBJ1-3
abundance: -
v_gene: TRBV19
CDR3aa: CASSIPPGQGANTIYF
CDR3nt: TGTGCCAGTAGTATACCCCCCGGACAGGGAGCAAACACCATATATTTT

d_gene: -
j_gene: TRBJ2-1
abundance: -
v_gene: TRBV6-6
CDR3aa: CASSPLLKGVGAGEQFF
CDR3nt: TGTGCCAGCAGTCCCCTCCTAAAGGGAGTCGGCGCTGGAGAGCAGTTCTTC

d_gene: -
j_gene: TRBJ1-2
abundance: -
v_gene: TRBV5-5
CDR3aa: CASSLEGSGYTF
CDR3nt: TGTGCCAGCAGCTTGGAAGGGAGTGGCTACACCTTC

d_gene: TRBD2
j_gene: TRBJ2-3
abundance: -
v_gene: TRBV6-2/TRBV6-3
CDR3aa: CASTPSGGWDTQYF
CDR3nt: TGTGCCAGCACCCCTAGCGGGGGGTGGGATACGCAGTATTTT

d_gene: -
j_gene: TRBJ1-2
abundance: -
v_gene: TRBV9
CDR3aa: CASASGADNYGYTF
CDR3nt: TGTGCCAGCGCGAGTGGGGCGGATAACTATGGCTACACCTTC

d_gene: -
j_gene: TRBJ1-4
abundance: -
v_gene: TRBV12-5
CDR3aa: CARDSANEKLFF
CDR3nt: TGTGCTAGGGACAGCGCTAATGAAAAACTGTTTTTT

d_gene: -
j_gene: TRBJ2-5
abundance: -
v_gene: TRBV10-3
CDR3aa: CAISDIGERETQYF
CDR3nt: TGTGCCATCAGTGATATCGGGGAGCGAGAGACCCAGTACTTC

d_gene: TRBD1
j_gene: TRBJ2-3
abundance: -
v_gene: TRBV13
CDR3aa: CASSHRQGGDTQYF
CDR3nt: TGTGCCAGCAGTCATCGACAGGGGGGCGATACGCAGTATTTT

d_gene: TRBD1
j_gene: TRBJ2-3
abundance: once
v_gene: TRBV7-2
CDR3aa: CASSRQGNTDTQYF
CDR3nt: TGTGCCAGCAGCAGACAGGGGAACACAGATACGCAGTATTTT

d_gene: TRBD1
j_gene: TRBJ1-2
abundance: -
v_gene: TRBV28
CDR3aa: CASRPGGAYGYTF
CDR3nt: TGTGCCAGCAGACCAGGGGGCGCCTATGGCTACACCTTC

d_gene: TRBD1
j_gene: TRBJ1-4
abundance: -
v_gene: TRBV5-5
CDR3aa: CASSSGQSNEKLFF
CDR3nt: TGTGCCAGCAGTTCGGGACAGTCGAATGAAAAACTGTTTTTT

d_gene: TRBD1
j_gene: TRBJ1-2
abundance: -
v_gene: TRBV28
CDR3aa: CASSPGQGTPYGYTF
CDR3nt: TGTGCCAGCAGTCCAGGACAGGGGACACCCTATGGCTACACCTTC

d_gene: TRBD1
j_gene: TRBJ1-1
abundance: -
v_gene: TRBV6-6
CDR3aa: CASNRGMNTEAFF
CDR3nt: TGTGCCAGCAACAGGGGAATGAACACTGAAGCTTTCTTT

d_gene: TRBD2
j_gene: TRBJ2-1
abundance: -
v_gene: TRBV2
CDR3aa: CASSTGTRDFNEQFF
CDR3nt: TGTGCCAGCAGTACGGGGACTAGAGATTTCAATGAGCAGTTCTTC

d_gene: -
j_gene: TRBJ1-5
abundance: -
v_gene: TRBV5-8
CDR3aa: CASSLGRINQPQHF
CDR3nt: TGTGCCAGCAGCTTGGGCAGAATCAATCAGCCCCAGCATTTT

d_gene: -
j_gene: TRBJ1-3
abundance: few
v_gene: TRBV9
CDR3aa: CASSRGGDSGNTIYF
CDR3nt: TGTGCCAGCAGCCGTGGAGGAGACTCTGGAAACACCATATATTTT

d_gene: -
j_gene: TRBJ2-4
abundance: -
v_gene: TRBV14
CDR3aa: CASSLGGLAKNIQYF
CDR3nt: TGTGCCAGCAGCCTAGGGGGTCTAGCCAAAAACATTCAGTACTTC

d_gene: -
j_gene: TRBJ1-3
abundance: -
v_gene: TRBV9
CDR3aa: CASSVEGGAGGNTIYF
CDR3nt: TGTGCCAGCAGCGTAGAGGGGGGGGCTGGTGGAAACACCATATATTTT

d_gene: -
j_gene: TRBJ2-1
abundance: once
v_gene: TRBV6-2/TRBV6-3
CDR3aa: CASSFTSISNEQFF
CDR3nt: TGTGCCAGCAGTTTTACTAGCATTTCGAATGAGCAGTTCTTC